These 28 T cell receptor beta chains share one sample of origin, sequenced in a study of blood T cell repertoires in COVID-19. Clones were sequenced by immunoSEQ multiplex PCR, and TCRdb holds only the in-frame ones, with some missing. The sample has over 75,000 clones, around 80% seen once; the top ten hold 0.95% to 1.5%. Sequenced: peripheral blood. These receptors all come from a woman of 80 years or more with acute or convalescent COVID-19.

This chain links TRBV19 with TRBJ1-5; D is uncertain. Germline V gives CDR1 LNHDA, CDR2 SQIVND (reference sequence). The CDR3 extends over 15 amino acids. V gave up 6 bases and J gave up 4 bases, with 16 bases separating them. CDR3 sequence: CASRVGREGNQPQHF. DNA of the CDR3: TGTGCCAGTAGGGTGGGGAGAGAAGGGAATCAGCCCCAGCATTTT.

The chain has TRBV9 and TRBJ1-2; TRBD1 is a possible D gene (5 bases). The CDR3 consists of 15 residues. Trimming took 4 bases from V and 6 from J, leaving 19 bases between them. Germline CDR1 SGDLS, CDR2 YYNGEE. CDR3 bases: TGTGCCAGCAGCTTGGGGGTGGCAGAGCGGGATGGCTACACCTTC. Amino acids: CASSLGVAERDGYTF.

The chain is built from TRBV19 and TRBJ2-2; D is uncertain. The CDR3 covers 15 residues. CDR1 is LNHDA, CDR2 SQIVND, per germline (reference sequence). V gave up 3 bases and J gave up 2 bases, with 10 bases separating them. Here the CDR3 reads CASSIKRPNTGELFF. The CDR3 DNA sequence: TGTGCCAGTAGTATCAAGCGCCCTAACACCGGGGAGCTGTTTTTT. Full variable domain (missing parts from reference TRBV19 and TRBJ2-2): DGGITQSPKYLFRKEGQNVTLSCEQNLNHDAMYWYRQDPGQGLRLIYYSQIVNDFQKGDIAEGYSVSREKKESFPLTVTSAQKNPTAFYLCASSIKRPNTGELFFGEGSRLTVL.

This clone was observed a handful of times. J is TRBJ2-2 and V is TRBV7-8; 8 nucleotides match TRBD1. Germline values: CDR1 SGHVS, CDR2 FQNEAQ. V lost 5 bases to trimming and J lost 8 bases; unmatched junction nucleotides: 13. The CDR3 length is 16 residues. The DNA for the CDR3 is TGTGCCAGCAGCCTCATACTAGTAGGACAGGGAGGGGAGCTGTTTTTT. Its translation: CASSLILVGQGGELFF. Complete variable domain (other parts from reference TRBV7-8 and TRBJ2-2): GAGVSQSPRYKVAKRGQDVALRCDPISGHVSLFWYQQALGQGPEFLTYFQNEAQLDKSGLPSDRFFAERPEGSVSTLKIQRTQQEDSAVYLCASSLILVGQGGELFFGEGSRLTVL.

The rearrangement uses TRBV6-2 or TRBV6-3 and TRBJ2-5; 9 bases map to TRBD1. Germline lookup yields CDR1 MNHEY and CDR2 SVGEGT. With 0 bases clipped from V and 7 bases from J, the junction kept 15 bases outside the gene matches. The CDR3 extends over 18 amino acids. CDR3 coding DNA: TGTGCCAGCAGTTACTCTATTATGGGGACAGGGAAGGGGAGGACCCAGTACTTC. It codes for CASSYSIMGTGKGRTQYF.

The gene calls are TRBV5-1 and TRBJ2-5; D gene uncertain. The CDR3 totals 13 residues. V was pared by 4 bases and J by 5 bases, with 12 bases between. Germline V CDR1 and CDR2: SGHRS, YFSETQ. The CDR3 here is CASSLSTRETQYF. CDR3 nucleotide sequence: TGCGCCAGCAGCCTATCAACTCGGGAGACCCAGTACTTC.

The rearrangement links TRBV5-1 to TRBJ1-1; possibly TRBD1 for D (5 bases). V was cut by 4 bases and J by 0 bases, with 16 bases left in between. CDR1 and CDR2 (germline): SGHRS, YFSETQ. The CDR3 runs 16 residues. The DNA for the CDR3 is TGCGCCAGCAGCCCGGGGGGTTTTTCCATGAACACTGAAGCTTTCTTT. It is translated as CASSPGGFSMNTEAFF.

This clone was detected once. V usage is TRBV6-5 and J usage is TRBJ1-5; 7 bases are a match to TRBD1. With V trimmed by 9 bases and J by 8 bases, 7 bases remained unmatched. CDR3 size: 12 residues. The V gene's germline CDR1 is MNHEY and CDR2 SVGAGI. The CDR3 sequence: CASTGANEPQHF. The DNA of the CDR3 is TGTGCCAGTACAGGGGCTAACGAGCCCCAGCATTTT.

The V call is TRBV15, the J call TRBJ1-5, with D maybe TRBD1 (6 bases). Germline V gives CDR1 LNHNV, CDR2 YYDKDF (reference sequence). The CDR3 contains 15 residues. The V gene lost 6 bases and the J gene lost 3 bases, with 15 bases spanning the gap. The CDR3, as DNA: TGTGCCACCAGGCAGAGCGGGGGCGACAATCAGCCCCAGCATTTT. Its protein product is CATRQSGGDNQPQHF.

The J gene is TRBJ2-1, the V gene TRBV20-1; D might be TRBD1 (5 bases). Germline CDR1 DFQATT, CDR2 SNEGSKA (reference sequence). V was cut by 3 bases and J by 0 bases, with 12 bases left in between. This CDR3 region has 15 residues. The CDR3 loop is CSASDTGLSYNEQFF. CDR3 nucleotide sequence: TGCAGTGCTAGTGACACAGGTCTCTCCTACAATGAGCAGTTCTTC.

The genes are TRBV11-3 and TRBJ2-1, with TRBD2 matching over 10 bases. This CDR3 comprises 15 residues. From germline, CDR1 is SGHNT and CDR2 YENEEA. V trimming: 4 bases; J trimming: 6 bases; junction bases outside the gene matches: 6. The CDR3 protein is CASSYLAGGPNEQFF. For the CDR3, the DNA is TGTGCCAGCAGCTATTTAGCGGGAGGTCCCAATGAGCAGTTCTTC.

The rearrangement joins TRBV6-9 to TRBJ2-1, with D possibly being TRBD2 (5 bases). The ends were cut back, 2 bases at V and 9 bases at J, with 11 bases in the middle. Germline values: CDR1 MNHGY, CDR2 SVAAGI. CDR3 size: 13 residues. The CDR3 region is CASSYDYLGEQFF. CDR3 coding DNA: TGTGCCAGCAGTTATGACTACCTGGGTGAGCAGTTCTTC.

Only a few counts were recorded for this clone. This sequence joins TRBV7-9 and TRBJ1-6, with D uncertain. The CDR3 sequence is 11 residues long. The V end lost 8 bases, the J end lost 5 bases, and 4 bases lay between the germline ends. CDR1 is SEHNR, CDR2 FQNEAQ, per germline (reference sequence). The CDR3 is CASADNSPLHF. The CDR3 DNA reads TGTGCCAGCGCAGATAATTCACCCCTCCACTTT.

The gene calls are TRBV12-5 and TRBJ2-1, with 8 bases matching TRBD1. The germline gives CDR1 LGHNT, CDR2 FRNRAP. CDR3 length: 13 amino acids. The V gene end was trimmed by 4 bases and the J gene end by 9 bases; junction bases not matched to a gene: 5. CDR3 sequence: CASGWQGAGEQFF. The CDR3 region has the DNA TGTGCTAGTGGTTGGCAGGGGGCTGGTGAGCAGTTCTTC.

The chain links TRBV6-5 to TRBJ1-4, with D uncertain. This CDR3 spans 15 amino acids. V dropped 6 bases and J dropped 0 bases, with 11 bases sitting between them. CDR1 MNHEY and CDR2 SVGAGI come from the germline V gene. The CDR3 sequence: CASRGLMATNEKLFF. The CDR3 DNA follows: TGTGCCAGCAGGGGCCTTATGGCAACTAATGAAAAACTGTTTTTT.

In its sample, this clone was seen a few times. The chain is built from TRBV5-4 and TRBJ1-2; TRBD1 matches at 8 bases. Germline values: CDR1 SGHNT, CDR2 YYREEE (reference sequence). This CDR3 region has 13 residues. The V and J ends lost 5 bases and 9 bases, in that order; junction bases with no gene match: 9. CDR3 loop: CASSPDRVSRYTF. The CDR3 coding sequence is TGTGCCAGCAGTCCGGACAGGGTCTCGCGCTACACCTTC.

This clone was seen only once. CDR3 amino acids: CASSPRVRDTGELFF. DNA of the CDR3: TGTGCCAGCAGTCCCAGGGTACGGGACACCGGGGAGCTGTTTTTT. This chain uses TRBV6-6 with TRBJ2-2; D perhaps matches TRBD1 (5 bases). This CDR3 spans 15 amino acids. V gave up 5 bases and J gave up 3 bases, with 13 bases separating them. The germline CDR1 and CDR2 sequences are MNHNY and SVGAGI (reference sequence).

Note on this clone: Other nucleotide sequences from this sample produce the same CDR3. The rearrangement joins TRBV6-1 to TRBJ2-3; D might be TRBD1 (5 bases). V gave up 3 bases and J gave up 3 bases, with 10 bases separating them. In germline, CDR1 is MNHNS, CDR2 SASEGT. This CDR3 has 14 residues. The CDR3 sequence is CASSDRQGTDTQYF. The CDR3 DNA reads TGTGCCAGCAGTGACCGGCAGGGAACAGATACGCAGTATTTT.

J is TRBJ1-4 and V is TRBV7-8; D not certain. This CDR3 has 14 amino acids. Germline V gene lookup returns CDR1 SGHVS and CDR2 FQNEAQ. The V gene lost 5 bases and the J gene lost 6 bases, with 13 bases spanning the gap. The CDR3 sequence: CASSPRAGDEKLFF. For the CDR3, the DNA is TGTGCCAGCAGCCCAAGGGCCGGGGATGAAAAACTGTTTTTT.

The V gene is TRBV6-1, the J gene TRBJ1-1; D gene uncertain. The CDR3 is made up of 16 amino acids. Germline lookup yields CDR1 MNHNS and CDR2 SASEGT. Deletions cut 3 bases from V and 7 bases from J, with 21 bases between. The CDR3 here is CASSDPKGGPLGEAFF. CDR3 sequence (DNA): TGTGCCAGCAGTGACCCCAAAGGAGGACCTCTCGGTGAAGCTTTCTTT.

The chain joins TRBV5-1 to TRBJ2-1; tentative D call: TRBD2 (5 bases). The CDR3 runs 13 residues. The V and J ends lost 4 bases and 9 bases respectively, with 14 bases between them. The germline V gene has CDR1 SGHRS and CDR2 YFSETQ. The CDR3 loop reads CASSPNEGSEQFF. In DNA, the CDR3 is TGCGCCAGCAGCCCCAATGAAGGGAGTGAGCAGTTCTTC.

In DNA form, the CDR3 reads TGTGCCAGCAGCGTAGAATCGGGGAGTGCCTACGAGCAGTACTTC. Translating it yields CASSVESGSAYEQYF. The chain uses TRBV9 and TRBJ2-7, with a tentative D call TRBD2 (5 bases). V lost 0 bases and J lost 2, with 12 bases in between. The CDR3 contains 15 residues. Per the germline V gene, CDR1 is SGDLS and CDR2 is YYNGEE.

V gene TRBV7-9 combines with J gene TRBJ1-6; D call uncertain. V was shortened by 1 base and J by 7 bases, with 5 bases between the two germline ends. Germline assignment: CDR1 SEHNR and CDR2 FQNEAQ (reference sequence). The CDR3 is 13 residues long. The CDR3 DNA reads as TGTGCCAGCAGCTTAGAACAGAATTCACCCCTCCACTTT. Its translation: CASSLEQNSPLHF.

The chain employs TRBV27 and TRBJ2-5; D gene uncertain. The CDR3 length is 13 residues. Germline lookup yields CDR1 MNHEY and CDR2 SMNVEV (reference sequence). The V gene lost 2 bases and the J gene lost 2 bases, with 6 bases spanning the gap. CDR3 nucleotides: TGTGCCAGCAGTTTACGAGAACAAGAGACCCAGTACTTC. It is translated as CASSLREQETQYF.

The chain joins TRBV4-1 to TRBJ2-3; D uncertain. V was trimmed by 5 bases and J by 6 bases, leaving 15 bases between them. The CDR3 length is 14 residues. Germline V gives CDR1 MGHRA, CDR2 YSYEKL. The DNA of the CDR3 is TGCGCCAGCAGCTTCTCTGAGGCTCCTGATACGCAGTATTTT. It encodes CASSFSEAPDTQYF.

This clone turned up a few times. Here the CDR3 reads CASRTTSYEQYF. The CDR3 nucleotides are TGTGCCAGCCGTACTACCTCCTACGAGCAGTACTTC. V gene TRBV25-1 combines with J gene TRBJ2-7, with unresolved D. This CDR3 comprises 12 residues. V was trimmed by 8 bases and J by 0 bases, leaving 8 bases between them. Germline loops: CDR1 MGHDK, CDR2 SYGVNS.

Of note for this clone: The sample carries other DNA sequences with the same CDR3. V is TRBV5-1 and J is TRBJ1-4; maybe TRBD1 (5 bases). The germline CDR1 and CDR2 sequences are SGHRS and YFSETQ. CDR3 length equals 14 residues. The V end lost 0 bases, the J end lost 7 bases, and 10 bases lay between the germline ends. CDR3 in amino acids: CASSLGQGGEKLFF. In nucleotides, the CDR3 is TGCGCCAGCAGCTTGGGCCAGGGAGGTGAAAAACTGTTTTTT.

CDR3: CASSVAGGTGGEKLFF. CDR3 sequence (DNA): TGTGCCAGCAGCGTAGCTGGTGGGACAGGGGGTGAAAAACTGTTTTTT. V usage is TRBV9 and J usage is TRBJ1-4; 11 bases fit TRBD1. The germline gives CDR1 SGDLS, CDR2 YYNGEE. CDR3 length: 16 amino acids. The ends lost 0 bases at V and 7 bases at J; junction bases unmatched: 5. Full variable domain (remainder filled in from reference TRBV9 and TRBJ1-4): DSGVTQTPKHLITATGQRVTLRCSPRSGDLSVYWYQQSLDQGLQFLIQYYNGEERAKGNILERFSAQQFPDLHSELNLSSLELGDSALYFCASSVAGGTGGEKLFFGSGTQLSVL.